This T cell receptor beta chain was recorded in a study of T cells in Graves' hyperthyroidism and ophthalmopathy. Study-wide points: Ophthalmopathy was distinguished from stable hyperthyroidism by 13 V-J signatures.

Amplified TCR beta CDR3 regions derived from RNA transcripts. HTBI primers were employed in a first-round RT-PCR of the TCR CDR3. A single record per CDR3 protein comes from TCRdb applying MiXCR to the multiplex PCR reads. The sample has approximately 430,000 distinct CDR3 sequences, approximately 15% seen once; the top ten hold approximately 7.5%. For Graves' hyperthyroidism to be stable, ophthalmopathy could not progress within 18 months. Used for diagnoses were clinical symptoms, serum thyroxine and TRAb, thyroid ultrasound and orbital computed tomography. Notes on this clonotype: Its antigen is currently unknown.

The V and J ends lost 4 bases and 0 bases respectively, with 9 bases between them. Germline assignment: CDR1 SEHNR and CDR2 FQNEAQ (reference sequence). The CDR3 covers 14 residues. This clonotype originated in a young woman with Graves' hyperthyroidism. Input material: blood. This chain joins TRBV7-9 and TRBJ1-2; possibly TRBD1 for D (6 bases). CDR3 coding DNA: TGTGCCAGCAGCTCCGCAGGGGCTAACTATGGCTACACCTTC. The encoded protein is CASSSAGANYGYTF.